The next 22 T cell receptor beta chains were all read from a single sample in a study of T cell responses to AZD1222 COVID-19 vaccine. Profiled with immunoSEQ multiplex PCR; TCRdb holds only in-frame clones, not every one. The table shows 150,000 to 170,000 clones, with less than 90% occurring only once. Sequenced material: peripheral blood, taken on day 0 of AZD1222 vaccination. These receptors originate from an adult in good health.

The CDR3 sequence is CATSDRGIGTGELFF. The CDR3 DNA reads TGTGCCACCAGTGACCGGGGGATCGGAACCGGGGAGCTGTTTTTT. This sequence joins TRBV24-1 and TRBJ2-2; TRBD2 is a possible D gene (6 bases). The CDR3 spans 15 residues. V lost 4 bases and J 5 bases, leaving 13 bases between the germline ends. The V gene's germline CDR1 is KGHDR and CDR2 SFDVKD.

The chain carries TRBV10-3 and TRBJ2-3; a possible D gene is TRBD1 (7 bases). Germline CDR1 and CDR2: ENHRY and SYGVKD. Trimming cost V 6 bases and J 1 base, with 17 bases left between them. CDR3 size: 16 residues. CDR3 nucleotide sequence: TGTGCCATCAGGGTGTCCAGGGGGGCCCGCACAGATACGCAGTATTTT. It codes for CAIRVSRGARTDTQYF.

V is TRBV3-1 (or the pseudogene TRBV3-2) and J is TRBJ1-3; D is unclear. The V gene lost 6 bases and the J gene lost 3 bases, with 15 bases spanning the gap. The CDR3 length is 15 residues. Germline lookup yields CDR1 LGHDT and CDR2 YNNKEL (reference sequence). CDR3 in DNA: TGTGCCAGCAGTCCCGGGCCCAAGGGTGGAAACACCATATATTTT. It is translated as CASSPGPKGGNTIYF.

The chain links TRBV9 to TRBJ2-2; 7 nucleotides align to TRBD1. CDR1 SGDLS and CDR2 YYNGEE come from the germline V gene. The CDR3 spans 14 residues. Germline trimming cut 1 base from V and 5 bases from J; bases unmatched to any gene: 2. This chain's CDR3 is CASSVLGQTGELFF. The CDR3 DNA reads as TGTGCCAGCAGCGTATTGGGACAGACCGGGGAGCTGTTTTTT.

The chain employs TRBV10-2 and TRBJ1-2, with 7 bases aligning to TRBD1. CDR1 is WSHSY and CDR2 is SAAADI in the germline V gene. The CDR3 sequence is 14 residues long. After removal of 6 bases from V and 4 bases from J, the junction contained 8 bases not matched to a gene. The CDR3 sequence: CASSEGTVGYGYTF. In DNA, the CDR3 is TGCGCCAGCAGCGAAGGGACAGTCGGCTATGGCTACACCTTC.

This rearrangement joins TRBV2 to TRBJ2-2; D is tentatively TRBD1 or TRBD2 (6 bases each). Trimming cost V 2 bases and J 3 bases, with 13 bases left between them. The CDR3 extends over 16 amino acids. The germline V gene encodes CDR1 SNHLY and CDR2 FYNNEI. The CDR3 nucleotides read TGTGCCAGCAGTGAAAATCGGGGGCGGGACACCGGGGAGCTGTTTTTT. Protein product: CASSENRGRDTGELFF.

This clone was picked up a small number of times. The rearrangement uses TRBV18 and TRBJ1-5; D is unclear. Germline CDR1 and CDR2: KGHSH and LQKENI. The V and J ends lost 1 base and 4 bases respectively, with 5 bases between them. The CDR3 runs 13 residues. Written as DNA, the CDR3 is TGTGCCAGCTCACCACAGGAGAATCAGCCCCAGCATTTT. It translates to CASSPQENQPQHF.

The V gene is TRBV11-2, the J gene TRBJ2-5, with 7 bases fitting TRBD2. This CDR3 contains 14 residues. V shed 5 bases, J shed 5 bases, and the junction held 8 bases outside the gene matches. The germline gives CDR1 SGHAT, CDR2 FQNNGV. The CDR3 DNA reads as TGTGCCAGCAGCCCCGGGGGGATGCGGGAGACCCAGTACTTC. This codes for CASSPGGMRETQYF.

The chain recombines TRBV11-2 with TRBJ2-1; no clear D gene. There are 11 residues in the CDR3. Trimming shortened V by 2 bases and J by 8 bases, and 4 bases separated the two germline ends. Germline V CDR1 and CDR2: SGHAT, FQNNGV. The CDR3 coding sequence is TGTGCCAGCAGCTTACCCCATGAGCAGTTCTTC. This sequence encodes CASSLPHEQFF.

This chain uses TRBV6-6 with TRBJ1-2, with 9 nucleotides matching TRBD1. From germline, CDR1 is MNHNY and CDR2 SVGAGI (reference sequence). The CDR3 is 13 amino acids. V was pared by 6 bases and J by 7 bases, with 6 bases of the junction left unmatched. The CDR3 protein is CASSQGQGIGYTF. CDR3 DNA sequence: TGTGCCAGCAGCCAGGGACAGGGAATTGGCTACACCTTC.

This sequence joins TRBV5-1 and TRBJ2-2; TRBD1 matches at 8 bases. The CDR3 runs 15 residues. Germline loops: CDR1 SGHRS, CDR2 YFSETQ. The V and J ends lost 4 bases and 1 base, in that order; junction bases with no gene match: 3. The CDR3 DNA follows: TGCGCCAGCAGCCCCGGGACAGGGAACACCGGGGAGCTGTTTTTT. It translates to CASSPGTGNTGELFF.

V gene TRBV2 combines with J gene TRBJ1-3; maybe TRBD1 (5 bases). The CDR3 is 12 amino acids. Germline V CDR1 and CDR2: SNHLY, FYNNEI. V was trimmed by 6 bases and J by 11 bases, leaving 14 bases between them. The CDR3 spells CASRTDSYSIYF. The CDR3 DNA follows: TGTGCCAGCAGGACCGACAGCTACTCCATATATTTT.

V is TRBV7-8 and J is TRBJ1-5; 8 nucleotides agree with TRBD1. Looked up from germline, CDR1 is SGHVS and CDR2 is FQNEAQ. The V and J ends lost 4 bases and 6 bases, in that order; junction bases with no gene match: 17. This CDR3 region has 18 residues. The CDR3 region is CASSSRPGQGAMGQPQHF. CDR3 nucleotide sequence: TGTGCCAGCAGCTCCCGCCCTGGACAGGGCGCTATGGGTCAGCCCCAGCATTTT.

This sequence joins TRBV2 and TRBJ2-5; D uncertain. The CDR3 runs 15 residues. With 3 bases removed from V and 4 bases from J, the gap between germline ends came to 15 bases. Per germline, CDR1 SNHLY and CDR2 FYNNEI. The CDR3 is CASSDARAGGETQYF. The CDR3 nucleotides are TGTGCCAGCAGTGACGCTAGGGCTGGTGGAGAGACCCAGTACTTC.

In this sample, this clone turned up once. V usage is TRBV7-2 and J usage is TRBJ2-3; TRBD1 aligns across 9 bases. Looked up from germline, CDR1 is SGHTA and CDR2 is FQGNSA. V lost 5 bases, J lost 6 bases, and 9 bases stayed unmatched. The CDR3 covers 15 residues. This chain's CDR3 is CASSQGTGRTDTQYF. In nucleotides, the CDR3 is TGTGCCAGCAGCCAAGGGACAGGGAGGACCGATACGCAGTATTTT.

This clone was recorded only once. The rearrangement links TRBV28 to TRBJ1-2; D remains unclear. The CDR3 sequence is 15 residues long. V dropped 3 bases and J dropped 2 bases, with 13 bases sitting between them. The V gene's germline CDR1 is MDHEN and CDR2 SYDVKM. CDR3: CASSFPRPGNYGYTF. CDR3 nucleotide sequence: TGTGCCAGCAGTTTTCCCCGACCGGGGAACTATGGCTACACCTTC.

J is TRBJ2-7 and V is TRBV28; the D gene is possibly TRBD2 (6 bases). Germline assignment: CDR1 MDHEN and CDR2 SYDVKM. V lost 5 bases, J lost 0 bases, and 17 bases lay in between. CDR3 length: 16 amino acids. This chain's CDR3 is CASSAWGTADSYEQYF. In nucleotides, the CDR3 is TGTGCCAGCAGTGCCTGGGGGACTGCCGACTCCTACGAGCAGTACTTC.

This rearrangement joins TRBV28 to TRBJ1-5, with TRBD1 as a possible D gene (5 bases). Germline V lookup: CDR1 MDHEN, CDR2 SYDVKM. This CDR3 is built from 16 residues. Trimming left V 6 bases short and J 4 bases short, with 19 bases between. CDR3 residues: CASSAPGGGINQPQHF. The CDR3 DNA reads TGTGCCAGCAGCGCCCCCGGCGGGGGGATTAATCAGCCCCAGCATTTT.

The J gene is TRBJ2-5, the V gene TRBV24-1; 12 nucleotides line up with TRBD2. Germline CDR1 KGHDR, CDR2 SFDVKD. V trimming: 7 bases; J trimming: 4 bases; junction bases outside the gene matches: 6. The CDR3 is 15 amino acids. CDR3 coding DNA: TGTGCCACCAGCTACGGACTAGCGGGGCGAGAGACCCAGTACTTC. Translating gives CATSYGLAGRETQYF.

The genes are TRBV4-2 and TRBJ1-1; D is possibly TRBD1 (5 bases). The CDR3 spans 16 residues. Between the trimmed V and J ends, which lost 4 bases and 0 bases, there was a span of 15 bases. Germline V gene data show CDR1 as LGHNA and CDR2 as YNFKEQ. The CDR3 DNA sequence: TGTGCCAGCAGCCCCGGGCGAGGGGCTATGAACACTGAAGCTTTCTTT. Protein product: CASSPGRGAMNTEAFF.

The CDR3 DNA sequence: TGTGCCAGCAGCCGACAAGGTCTTCAGCCCCAGCATTTT. As protein: CASSRQGLQPQHF. The V call is TRBV12-3 or TRBV12-4, the J call TRBJ1-5; D uncertain. The length of the CDR3 is 13 residues. V was shortened by 6 bases and J by 6 bases, with 12 bases between the two germline ends.

This clone was counted once. Here the CDR3 reads CASSESGYGYTF. CDR3 DNA sequence: TGTGCCAGCAGTGAAAGCGGCTATGGCTACACCTTC. This sequence joins TRBV2 and TRBJ1-2; no firm D call. The length of the CDR3 is 12 residues. The germline CDR1 and CDR2 sequences are SNHLY and FYNNEI. V was trimmed by 2 bases and J by 4 bases, leaving 5 bases between them.